This passage covers 24 T cell receptor beta chains from one sample sequenced in a study of shared clonotypes between healthy human individuals (dated by TCRdb to 2018 to 2020). Library construction relied on the immunoSEQ multiplex PCR assay. This immuneACCESS table, as held by TCRdb, lists in-frame sequences with V and J called but not all clones. Of the missing ones, under half trace to an unresolved V gene in checked studies; the others have no known cause. The sample table shows about 1.5 million clones, and 95% to 97% are seen once. The ten top clones hold 0.95% to 1.5% of the sample. Sequencing was performed on naive CD4+ T cells sorted from blood. What the cell subset or site label conveys for this sample: CD45RA+ positively selected. The receptors originated from a man aged 25-40 years in good health.

This clone was observed a single time. This chain links TRBV6-6 with TRBJ1-2, with 7 bases aligning to TRBD1. This CDR3 spans 14 amino acids. V lost 6 bases to trimming and J lost 4 bases; unmatched junction nucleotides: 8. Germline V gives CDR1 MNHNY, CDR2 SVGAGI (reference sequence). DNA of the CDR3: TGTGCCAGCAGAATATACAGGGGAGGCTATGGCTACACCTTC. Translated: CASRIYRGGYGYTF.

Only one count was recorded for this clone. This rearrangement joins TRBV9 to TRBJ2-1, with 8 bases identical to TRBD1. The CDR3 spans 20 residues. Germline CDR1 and CDR2: SGDLS and YYNGEE. The junction had 26 bases not matched to a gene; V was cut back by 5 bases and J by 7 bases. The CDR3 protein is CASSSPTTPTGQGGDNEQFF. CDR3 DNA: TGTGCCAGCAGTTCGCCGACGACGCCGACAGGACAGGGCGGAGATAATGAGCAGTTCTTC.

Worth noting for this clone: The sample holds other DNA sequences that translate to the same CDR3. The J gene is TRBJ1-5, the V gene TRBV6-5; D unresolved. V shed 0 bases and J shed 3 bases, with 9 bases lying between them. The CDR3 extends over 15 amino acids. Germline lookup yields CDR1 MNHEY and CDR2 SVGAGI. The CDR3 nucleotides are TGTGCCAGCAGTTACTCCGGACTTCCCAATCAGCCCCAGCATTTT. Amino acid sequence: CASSYSGLPNQPQHF.

This chain uses TRBV19 with TRBJ2-7; 9 bases are shared with TRBD1. The CDR3 covers 16 residues. Trimming took 5 bases from V and 0 from J; bases not matched to a gene: 8. CDR1 and CDR2 (germline): LNHDA, SQIVND (reference sequence). For the CDR3, the DNA is TGTGCCAGTAGTTTCGCCGGGACAGGGAGCTCCTACGAGCAGTACTTC. Translating gives CASSFAGTGSSYEQYF.

The chain has TRBV6-1 and TRBJ2-3; 12 bases align to TRBD2. After removal of 3 bases from V and 7 bases from J, the junction contained 14 bases not matched to a gene. Germline V CDR1 and CDR2: MNHNS, SASEGT. The CDR3 loop spans 18 amino acids. The CDR3 spells CASSDPPLAGGDRYTQYF. As DNA, the CDR3 is TGTGCCAGCAGTGACCCCCCACTAGCGGGAGGTGACCGATATACGCAGTATTTT.

This clone was counted a single time. The V and J genes are TRBV6-1 and TRBJ2-5; D is possibly TRBD1 (6 bases). Germline loops: CDR1 MNHNS, CDR2 SASEGT. The CDR3 has 12 residues. Trimming took 9 bases from V and 5 from J, leaving 13 bases between them. The CDR3 sequence: CASNYREETQYF. In DNA, the CDR3 is TGTGCCAGTAACTACAGGGAGGAGACCCAGTACTTC.

Remarks on this clone: The sample has other DNA sequences that encode this CDR3 too. The CDR3 nucleotides read TGTGCCAGCAGTTTATGGGACAGTAGCAATCAGCCCCAGCATTTT. It specifies CASSLWDSSNQPQHF. This chain links TRBV28 with TRBJ1-5, with a possible D match to TRBD1 (6 bases). The V and J ends lost 0 bases and 0 bases respectively, with 6 bases between them. This CDR3 has 15 amino acids. CDR1 and CDR2 (germline): MDHEN, SYDVKM.

The chain uses TRBV9 and TRBJ2-3; 12 bases agree with TRBD2. V was clipped by 4 bases and J by 2 bases; unmatched bases: 5. CDR1 SGDLS and CDR2 YYNGEE come from the germline V gene. The CDR3 has 16 amino acids. The chain's CDR3 is CASSKRTSGDTDTQYF. CDR3 bases: TGTGCCAGCAGCAAGAGGACTAGCGGGGACACAGATACGCAGTATTTT.

The chain recombines TRBV11-2 with TRBJ2-3, with D tentatively TRBD2 (5 bases). The CDR3 extends over 13 amino acids. V shed 5 bases and J shed 6 bases, with 12 bases lying between them. The germline CDR1 and CDR2 sequences are SGHAT and FQNNGV. The CDR3 nucleotides read TGTGCCAGCAGCAGCGGACTCGGGGATACGCAGTATTTT. Protein sequence: CASSSGLGDTQYF.

V gene TRBV27 combines with J gene TRBJ2-3, with 10 bases aligning to TRBD2. Germline V gene lookup returns CDR1 MNHEY and CDR2 SMNVEV (reference sequence). CDR3 size: 15 residues. V shed 9 bases, J shed 0 bases, and the junction held 6 bases outside the gene matches. CDR3 bases: TGTGCCAGTAAAGGACTAGCGGTTAGCACAGATACGCAGTATTTT. Translating gives CASKGLAVSTDTQYF.

The rearrangement joins TRBV19 to TRBJ1-2; 7 bases align to TRBD1. The CDR3 totals 14 residues. From germline, CDR1 is LNHDA and CDR2 SQIVND (reference sequence). V dropped 5 bases and J dropped 2; count of bases not matched to a gene: 5. CDR3 sequence: CASSPTGPNYGYTF. DNA of the CDR3: TGTGCCAGTAGTCCGACAGGGCCCAACTATGGCTACACCTTC. Drawing the rest from reference TRBV19 and TRBJ1-2, the complete variable domain is DGGITQSPKYLFRKEGQNVTLSCEQNLNHDAMYWYRQDPGQGLRLIYYSQIVNDFQKGDIAEGYSVSREKKESFPLTVTSAQKNPTAFYLCASSPTGPNYGYTFGSGTRLTVV.

The chain uses TRBV28 and TRBJ2-7; D might be TRBD2 (5 bases). This CDR3 comprises 14 residues. Germline CDR1 reads MDHEN; CDR2 reads SYDVKM. The V end lost 6 bases, the J end lost 3 bases, and 15 bases lay between the germline ends. The CDR3 sequence: CASRKRTGVYEQYF. The CDR3 DNA reads as TGTGCCAGCAGGAAACGGACTGGTGTCTACGAGCAGTACTTC.

The gene calls are TRBV4-3 and TRBJ1-4, with 10 bases lining up with TRBD1. The CDR3 runs 18 residues. CDR1 is LGHNA and CDR2 is YSLEER in the germline V gene. V shed 4 bases and J 7 bases; nucleotides not matched to a gene: 15. For the CDR3, the DNA is TGCGCCAGCAGCCTCTCCCCGGGACAGGGGCTCGGAGGTGAAAAACTGTTTTTT. Protein product: CASSLSPGQGLGGEKLFF.

This rearrangement joins TRBV28 to TRBJ2-3, with 8 bases aligning to TRBD1. Germline CDR1 reads MDHEN; CDR2 reads SYDVKM. Trimming took 5 bases from V and 0 from J; bases not matched to a gene: 13. This CDR3 spans 18 amino acids. The CDR3 DNA is TGTGCCAGCAGTCTCGCCGGGACAGGAAAATATAGCACAGATACGCAGTATTTT. The encoded protein is CASSLAGTGKYSTDTQYF. The full variable domain, completed using reference TRBV28 and TRBJ2-3, is DVKVTQSSRYLVKRTGEKVFLECVQDMDHENMFWYRQDPGLGLRLIYFSYDVKMKEKGDIPEGYSVSREKKERFSLILESASTNQTSMYLCASSLAGTGKYSTDTQYFGPGTRLTVL.

The rearrangement uses TRBV7-9 and TRBJ2-7, with D perhaps matching TRBD1 or TRBD2 (6 bases each). In germline, CDR1 is SEHNR, CDR2 FQNEAQ (reference sequence). Trimming left V 5 bases short and J 0 bases short, with 20 bases between. The CDR3 loop spans 17 amino acids. CDR3 sequence (DNA): TGTGCCAGCAGCCCACTCCCGGGGGCCGTAAACTCCTACGAGCAGTACTTC. Protein product: CASSPLPGAVNSYEQYF.

The rearrangement uses TRBV7-2 and TRBJ2-1; no definite D call. CDR1 is SGHTA, CDR2 FQGNSA, per germline. Trimming shortened V by 3 bases and J by 8 bases, and 14 bases separated the two germline ends. The CDR3 loop spans 14 amino acids. CDR3 amino acids: CASSLPSRGYEQFF. The CDR3 coding sequence is TGTGCCAGCAGCTTGCCTAGTCGCGGCTATGAGCAGTTCTTC. The full variable domain, in which reference TRBV7-2 and TRBJ2-1 provide the parts outside the CDR3, is GAGVSQSPSNKVTEKGKDVELRCDPISGHTALYWYRQSLGQGLEFLIYFQGNSAPDKSGLPSDRFSAERTGGSVSTLTIQRTQQEDSAVYLCASSLPSRGYEQFFGPGTRLTVL.

The chain has TRBV14 and TRBJ2-1; possible D gene TRBD1, 6 bases. CDR1 is SGHDN and CDR2 is FVKESK in the germline V gene. V dropped 4 bases and J dropped 6 bases, with 19 bases sitting between them. The CDR3 totals 16 residues. The CDR3 DNA follows: TGTGCCAGCAGCCCACGACCCCCCCGAGGGGGCAATGAGCAGTTCTTC. It is translated as CASSPRPPRGGNEQFF.

The chain uses TRBV4-1 and TRBJ2-7; maybe TRBD2 (5 bases). Germline V CDR1 and CDR2: MGHRA, YSYEKL. V lost 0 bases and J 0 bases, leaving 6 bases between the germline ends. The CDR3 sequence is 14 residues long. The CDR3 DNA is TGCGCCAGCAGCCAAGAACGGGGCTCCTACGAGCAGTACTTC. It specifies CASSQERGSYEQYF.

J is TRBJ1-2 and V is TRBV11-2; D is undetermined. Germline V lookup: CDR1 SGHAT, CDR2 FQNNGV. V was clipped by 3 bases and J by 5 bases, with 19 bases between them. The CDR3 spans 16 residues. CDR3 nucleotides: TGTGCCAGCAGCTTCTATATCCAACTTGGCGGTTATGGCTACACCTTC. Residues: CASSFYIQLGGYGYTF.

This chain connects TRBV6-1 to TRBJ2-5; 10 nucleotides line up with TRBD2. From germline, CDR1 is MNHNS and CDR2 SASEGT. V dropped 3 bases and J dropped 11; count of bases not matched to a gene: 12. This CDR3 spans 15 amino acids. Here the CDR3 DNA reads TGTGCCAGCAGTGATAGGAGCGGGAGGGCGGGGGAGCAGTACTTC. It encodes CASSDRSGRAGEQYF.

This clone was counted once. DNA for the CDR3: TGTGCCAGCTCATCGGGGTGGAATCAGCCCCAGCATTTT. It specifies CASSSGWNQPQHF. The chain carries TRBV18 and TRBJ1-5; no clear D. The V end lost 5 bases, the J end lost 4 bases, and 9 bases lay between the germline ends. Germline V gene data show CDR1 as KGHSH and CDR2 as LQKENI. The CDR3 totals 13 residues. The full variable domain, with the rest looked up from reference TRBV18 and TRBJ1-5, is NAGVMQNPRHLVRRRGQEARLRCSPMKGHSHVYWYRQLPEEGLKFMVYLQKENIIDESGMPKERFSAEFPKEGPSILRIQQVVRGDSAAYFCASSSGWNQPQHFGDGTRLSIL.

CDR3 in amino acids: CASSRWRVSSEQYF. The CDR3 region has the DNA TGTGCCAGCAGCCGGTGGAGGGTATCTTCCGAGCAGTACTTC. This rearrangement joins TRBV7-8 to TRBJ2-7; tentative D call: TRBD2 (6 bases). This CDR3 comprises 14 residues. Trimming took off 5 bases at V and 6 bases at J, with 17 bases between the two ends. From germline, CDR1 is SGHVS and CDR2 FQNEAQ.

This clone has just one count. The genes are TRBV5-1 and TRBJ1-5; 7 nucleotides line up with TRBD1. Trimming took 4 bases from V and 7 from J; bases not matched to a gene: 8. Germline CDR1 and CDR2: SGHRS and YFSETQ. The length of the CDR3 is 14 residues. CDR3 region: CASSHGQAGQPQHF. The CDR3 region has the DNA TGCGCCAGCAGCCACGGACAGGCTGGACAGCCCCAGCATTTT.

Of note for this clone: This sample includes further DNA sequences coding for the same CDR3. V gene TRBV7-9 combines with J gene TRBJ2-1; D perhaps matches TRBD1 (6 bases). Per germline, CDR1 SEHNR and CDR2 FQNEAQ (reference sequence). The CDR3 spans 12 residues. Trimming shortened V by 3 bases and J by 6 bases, and 6 bases separated the two germline ends. The CDR3 region is CASSFRGNEQFF. CDR3 bases: TGTGCCAGCAGCTTCAGGGGCAATGAGCAGTTCTTC.